This TCR beta chain was recorded in a study of a mutant IDH1 vaccine in newly diagnosed glioma. Trimming cost V 4 bases and J 6 bases, with 10 bases left between them. The germline V gene encodes CDR1 LNHDA and CDR2 SQIVND (reference sequence). The CDR3 is 13 amino acids. Time point here: baseline, week 1 (first vaccination visit). Treatment noted: pre-vaccination baseline after standard-of-care therapy. Sequencing used immunoSEQ multiplex PCR; TCRdb keeps in-frame clones, though not all of them. The sample has around 33,000 clones, 60% to 85% seen once. The specimen comprised peripheral blood mononuclear cells (PBMCs), sampled from a glioma patient treated with radiotherapy, temozolomide or both. The chain couples TRBV19 to TRBJ1-5; no firm D call. This TCR derives from a man aged 45 to 65 with glioma. Some clones in this sample may be carry-over from other donors' samples. CDR3 residues: CASSTQDGQPQHF. The CDR3 nucleotides read TGTGCCAGTAGTACTCAGGACGGTCAGCCCCAGCATTTT. Based on the CDR3 plus reference TRBV19 and TRBJ1-5, the full variable domain is DGGITQSPKYLFRKEGQNVTLSCEQNLNHDAMYWYRQDPGQGLRLIYYSQIVNDFQKGDIAEGYSVSREKKESFPLTVTSAQKNPTAFYLCASSTQDGQPQHFGDGTRLSIL.